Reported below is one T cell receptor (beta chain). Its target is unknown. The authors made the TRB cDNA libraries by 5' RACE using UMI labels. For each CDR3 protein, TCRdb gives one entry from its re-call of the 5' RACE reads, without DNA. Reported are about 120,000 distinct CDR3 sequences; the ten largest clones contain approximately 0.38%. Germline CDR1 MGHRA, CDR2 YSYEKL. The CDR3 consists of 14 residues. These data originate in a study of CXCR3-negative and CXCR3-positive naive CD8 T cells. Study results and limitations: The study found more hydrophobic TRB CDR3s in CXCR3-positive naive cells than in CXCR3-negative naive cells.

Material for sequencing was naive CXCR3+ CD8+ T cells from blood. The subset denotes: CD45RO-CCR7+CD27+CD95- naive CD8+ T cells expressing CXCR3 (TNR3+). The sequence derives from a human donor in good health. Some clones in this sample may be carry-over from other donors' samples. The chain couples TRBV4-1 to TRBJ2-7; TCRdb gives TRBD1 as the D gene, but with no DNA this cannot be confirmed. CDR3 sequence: CASSPWTGSNEQYF.